This T cell receptor (beta chain) was obtained from a study of T cell responses to AZD1222 COVID-19 vaccine. For this clone: Its specificity is not known.

The CDR3 totals 13 residues. The germline CDR1 and CDR2 sequences are SGHAT and FQNNGV. V gave up 3 bases and J gave up 8 bases; unmatched junction bases: 5. Clones were read by immunoSEQ multiplex PCR, and TCRdb kept only the in-frame ones, dropping some. The top ten hold roughly 5.8% of the sample, which has some 140,000 clones, 80% to 90% seen once. Study-level findings and limits: Clonal diversity was possibly underestimated; the donors were predominantly white British and more often female. Just six people given AZD1222 tested seropositive at baseline. Variant regions that are unmutated are reportedly the target of nearly half of spike-specific TCRs. Repertoires were obtained solely post-peak T cell response.

Material: peripheral blood, obtained on day 0 of MenACWY control vaccination. This receptor was identified in an adult in good health. The V call is TRBV11-2, the J call TRBJ2-7; 9 bases line up with TRBD1. CDR3 loop: CASSFTGQGQQYV. Here the CDR3 DNA reads TGTGCCAGCAGCTTTACGGGACAGGGACAGCAGTACGTC.